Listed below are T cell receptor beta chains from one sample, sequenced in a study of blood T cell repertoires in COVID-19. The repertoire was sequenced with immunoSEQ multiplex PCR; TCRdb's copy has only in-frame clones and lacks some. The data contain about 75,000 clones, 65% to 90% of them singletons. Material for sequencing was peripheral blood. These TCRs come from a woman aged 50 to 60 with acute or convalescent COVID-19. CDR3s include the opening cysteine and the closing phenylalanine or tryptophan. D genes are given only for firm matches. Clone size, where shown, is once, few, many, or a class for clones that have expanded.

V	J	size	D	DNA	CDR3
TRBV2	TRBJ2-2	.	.	TGTGCCAGCAGTTGGACTAATCGGAACACCGGGGAGCTGTTTTTT	CASSWTNRNTGELFF
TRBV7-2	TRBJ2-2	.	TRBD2	TGTGCCAGCAGCTTACCCTTGGGACTAGCAGTATCCGGGGAGCTGTTTTTT	CASSLPLGLAVSGELFF
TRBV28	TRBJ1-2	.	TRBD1	TGTGCCAGCAGCCAAGGGGGGACAGGCCTAAACTATGGCTACACCTTC	CASSQGGTGLNYGYTF
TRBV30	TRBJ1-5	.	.	TGTGCCTGGAGTGTGGGGCAGTGGAATCAGCCCCAGCATTTT	CAWSVGQWNQPQHF
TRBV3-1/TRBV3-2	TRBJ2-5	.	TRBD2	TGTGCCAGCAGCCAAGATCGAAAAGCGGGGATACAAGAGACCCAGTACTTC	CASSQDRKAGIQETQYF
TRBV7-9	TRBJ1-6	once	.	TGTGCCAGCAGCTTAGCCCTAACCGTCGCACCCCTCCACTTT	CASSLALTVAPLHF
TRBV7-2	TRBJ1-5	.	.	TGTGCCAGCAGTCCTCAGACAGGAAACAATCAGCCCCAGCATTTT	CASSPQTGNNQPQHF
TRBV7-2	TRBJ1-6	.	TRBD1	TGTGCCAGCAGCTTCAACAGGGGTGGAGGGTCAAATTCACCCCTCCACTTT	CASSFNRGGGSNSPLHF
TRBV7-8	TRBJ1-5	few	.	TGTGCCAGCAGCTTAGGGGCGCAACAGCCCCAGCATTTT	CASSLGAQQPQHF
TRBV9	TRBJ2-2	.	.	TGTGCCAGCAGCTCAACCCACTCCACCACCGGGGAGCTGTTTTTT	CASSSTHSTTGELFF
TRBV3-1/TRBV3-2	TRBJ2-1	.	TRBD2	TGTGCCAGCATCCCTAGCGGGGGGCTCCACAATGAGCAGTTCTTC	CASIPSGGLHNEQFF
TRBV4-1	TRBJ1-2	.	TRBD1	TGCGCCAGCAGCCAACCCCGGGACAGGGGGCGAGGCTACACCTTC	CASSQPRDRGRGYTF
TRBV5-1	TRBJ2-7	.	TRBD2	TGCGCCAGCAGCTTGGTAGCGGGAGCTAGCGAGCAGTACTTC	CASSLVAGASEQYF
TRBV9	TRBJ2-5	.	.	TGTGCCAGCAGCGAGGGGGGGCGGGAGACCCAGTACTTC	CASSEGGRETQYF
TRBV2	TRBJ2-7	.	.	TGTGCCAGCTCCGACGACAGGACTTCCTACGAGCAGTACTTC	CASSDDRTSYEQYF
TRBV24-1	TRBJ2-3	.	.	TGTGCCACCAGTGAACAGGGTAGCACAGATACGCAGTATTTT	CATSEQGSTDTQYF
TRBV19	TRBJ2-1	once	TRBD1	TGTGCCAGTAGTTTTCTGGACAGGGGATTTCCGAATGAGCAGTTCTTC	CASSFLDRGFPNEQFF
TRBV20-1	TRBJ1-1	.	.	TGCAGTGCTAGAGTCATCACTGAAGCTTTCTTT	CSARVITEAFF
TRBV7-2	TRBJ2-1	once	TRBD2	TGTGCCAGCAGATGGACTAGCGGGGGGTGGAATGAGCAGTTCTTC	CASRWTSGGWNEQFF
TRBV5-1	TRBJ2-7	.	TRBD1	TGCGCCAGCAGCTCCGGGACAGGGGAATCCTACGAGCAGTACTTC	CASSSGTGESYEQYF
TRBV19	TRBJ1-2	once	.	TGTGCCAGTAGTATACGCGGCAGCGCCTTCTATGGCTACACCTTC	CASSIRGSAFYGYTF
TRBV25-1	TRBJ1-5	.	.	TGTGCCAGCAGTGGGGGCCCGGGGCCCCAGCATTTT	CASSGGPGPQHF
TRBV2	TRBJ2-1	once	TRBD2	TGTGCCAGCAGTGAAGCGGGGGAGGGTGAGCAGTTCTTC	CASSEAGEGEQFF
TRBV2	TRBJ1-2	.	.	TGTGCCAGCAGCGTTACCCGGGTCAACTATGGCTACACCTTC	CASSVTRVNYGYTF
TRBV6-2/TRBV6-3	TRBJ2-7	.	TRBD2	TGTGCCAGCAGCCTGGGGGGGGGCTCCTACGAGCAGTACTTC	CASSLGGGSYEQYF
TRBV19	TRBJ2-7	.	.	TGTGCCAGTTCTCGGGAGAGGTCCACCTACGAGCAGTACTTC	CASSRERSTYEQYF
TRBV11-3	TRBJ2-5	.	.	TGTGCCAGAAGGACCCCCCCTGGAGGTGGAGAGACCCAGTACTTC	CARRTPPGGGETQYF
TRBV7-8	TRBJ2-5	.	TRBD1	TGTGCCAGCAGCCGGGGACAGAGTCCACAAGAGACCCAGTACTTC	CASSRGQSPQETQYF
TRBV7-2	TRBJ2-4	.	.	TGTGCCAGCAACCCCGGAGGGGTGTTGGACATTCAGTACTTC	CASNPGGVLDIQYF
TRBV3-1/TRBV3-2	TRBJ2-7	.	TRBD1	TGTGCCAGCAGCTCATACGGGTCTGGGACAGGGGGAACCTACGAGCAGTACTTC	CASSSYGSGTGGTYEQYF
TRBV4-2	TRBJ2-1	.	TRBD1	TGTGCCAGCAGCCAGGAGGGACAGGGGTGGAATGAGCAGTTCTTC	CASSQEGQGWNEQFF
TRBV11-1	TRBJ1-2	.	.	TGTGCCAGCAGCTTAGCGTCCGCGGGCTATGGCTACACCTTC	CASSLASAGYGYTF
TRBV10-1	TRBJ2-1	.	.	TGCGCCAGCAGTGAGTCGAGGGCGAGTCGAGACAATGAGCAGTTCTTC	CASSESRASRDNEQFF
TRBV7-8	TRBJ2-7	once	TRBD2	TGTGCCAGCAGCTTAGGACTAGCGGGAGTGAAGGAGCAGTACTTC	CASSLGLAGVKEQYF
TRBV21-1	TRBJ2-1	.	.	TGTGCCAGCAGCAATCCCGAGGACAGGGACTACAATGAGCAGTTCTTC	CASSNPEDRDYNEQFF
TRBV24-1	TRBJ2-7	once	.	TGTGCCACCAGTGATGGGGGGACCTACGAGCAGTACTTC	CATSDGGTYEQYF
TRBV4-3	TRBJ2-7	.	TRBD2	TGCGCCAGCAGCCAATCGACTAGCAGGGCCCCCTACGAGCAGTACTTC	CASSQSTSRAPYEQYF
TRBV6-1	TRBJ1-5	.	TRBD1	TGTGCCAGCAGTGAAGCGCCGGGGACAGCCTCCCAGCCCCAGCATTTT	CASSEAPGTASQPQHF
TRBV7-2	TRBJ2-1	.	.	TGTGCCAGCAGCCCCGAACAGGACAATGAGCAGTTCTTC	CASSPEQDNEQFF
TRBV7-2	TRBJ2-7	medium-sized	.	TGTGCCAGCAGCTTAGTACCGGGTACCTCCGAGCAGTACTTC	CASSLVPGTSEQYF
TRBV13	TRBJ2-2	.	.	TGTGCCAGCAGCTTACCCGCGGGGTCATCGCCGGGGGAGCTGTTTTTT	CASSLPAGSSPGELFF
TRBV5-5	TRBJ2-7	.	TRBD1	TGTGCCAGCAGCTTCTACAGGGGGCTTCTGGCCTACGAGCAGTACTTC	CASSFYRGLLAYEQYF